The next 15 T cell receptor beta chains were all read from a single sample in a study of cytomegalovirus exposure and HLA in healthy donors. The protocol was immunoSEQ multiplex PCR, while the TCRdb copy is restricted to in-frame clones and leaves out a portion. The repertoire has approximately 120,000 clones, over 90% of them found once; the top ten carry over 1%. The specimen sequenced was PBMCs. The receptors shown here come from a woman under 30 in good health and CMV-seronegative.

This chain's CDR3 is CASRLLMLNTEAFF. CDR3 DNA sequence: TGTGCCAGCAGGCTATTAATGCTCAACACTGAAGCTTTCTTT. This chain joins TRBV6-5 and TRBJ1-1; the D is unclear. Germline V gene lookup returns CDR1 MNHEY and CDR2 SVGAGI. Deletions cut 6 bases from V and 2 bases from J, with 13 bases between. The CDR3 contains 14 residues.

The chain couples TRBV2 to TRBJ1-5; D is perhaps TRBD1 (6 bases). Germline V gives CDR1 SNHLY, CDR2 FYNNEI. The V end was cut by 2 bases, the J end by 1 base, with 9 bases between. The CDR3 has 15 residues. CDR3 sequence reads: CASSEKGGSNQPQHF. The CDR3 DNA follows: TGTGCCAGCAGTGAAAAGGGGGGGAGCAATCAGCCCCAGCATTTT.

This CDR3 is CASSTGDRGSGNTIYF. The CDR3 DNA reads TGCGCCAGCAGCACCGGAGACAGGGGGTCTGGAAACACCATATATTTT. V gene TRBV5-1 combines with J gene TRBJ1-3; 9 positions match TRBD1. V lost 4 bases to trimming and J lost 1 base; unmatched junction nucleotides: 6. The CDR3 contains 16 residues. The V gene's germline CDR1 is SGHRS and CDR2 YFSETQ.

This chain's CDR3 is CAWSVLGQGLEEQFF. The CDR3 region has the DNA TGTGCCTGGAGTGTACTGGGACAGGGGCTCGAGGAGCAGTTCTTC. The rearrangement links TRBV30 to TRBJ2-1; 10 nucleotides align to TRBD1. This CDR3 region has 15 residues. Germline V CDR1 and CDR2: GTSNPN, SVGIG (reference sequence). The trim removed 0 bases at V and 10 bases at J, leaving 9 bases unmatched.

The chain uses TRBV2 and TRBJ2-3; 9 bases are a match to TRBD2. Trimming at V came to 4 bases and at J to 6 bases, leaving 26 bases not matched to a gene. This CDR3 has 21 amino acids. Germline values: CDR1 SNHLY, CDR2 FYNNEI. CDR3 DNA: TGTGCCAGCAGTGGACTCCCGGGAGGACCCGCAGTAGCGGGAGTCAGGGATACGCAGTATTTT. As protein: CASSGLPGGPAVAGVRDTQYF.

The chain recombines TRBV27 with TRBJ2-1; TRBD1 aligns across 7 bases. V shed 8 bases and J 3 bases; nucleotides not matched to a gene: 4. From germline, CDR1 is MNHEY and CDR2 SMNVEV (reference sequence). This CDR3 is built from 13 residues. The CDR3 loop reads CASGTGVYNEQFF. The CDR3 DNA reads TGTGCCAGCGGAACAGGGGTCTACAATGAGCAGTTCTTC.

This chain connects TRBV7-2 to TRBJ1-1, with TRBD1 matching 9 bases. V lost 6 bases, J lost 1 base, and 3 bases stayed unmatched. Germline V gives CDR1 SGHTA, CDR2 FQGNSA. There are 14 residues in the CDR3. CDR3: CASSWTGENTEAFF. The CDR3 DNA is TGTGCCAGCAGTTGGACAGGGGAGAACACTGAAGCTTTCTTT.

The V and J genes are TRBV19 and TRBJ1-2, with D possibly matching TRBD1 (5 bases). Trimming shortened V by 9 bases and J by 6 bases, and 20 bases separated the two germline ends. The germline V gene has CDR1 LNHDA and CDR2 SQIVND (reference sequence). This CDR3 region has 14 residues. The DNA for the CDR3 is TGTGCCAGGCGACCCCTGACAGACCTCGATGGCTACACCTTC. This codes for CARRPLTDLDGYTF.

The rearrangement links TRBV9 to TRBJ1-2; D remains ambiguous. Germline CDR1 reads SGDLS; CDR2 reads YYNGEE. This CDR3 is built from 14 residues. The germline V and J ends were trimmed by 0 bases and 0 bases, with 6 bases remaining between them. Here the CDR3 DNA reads TGTGCCAGCAGCGTAGAGGCGGCTAACTATGGCTACACCTTC. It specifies CASSVEAANYGYTF.

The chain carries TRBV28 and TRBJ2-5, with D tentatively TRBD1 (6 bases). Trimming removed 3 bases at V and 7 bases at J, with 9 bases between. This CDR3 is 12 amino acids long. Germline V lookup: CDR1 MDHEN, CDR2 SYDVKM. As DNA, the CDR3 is TGTGCCAGCAGTTTGGGGACATCGACCCAGTACTTC. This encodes CASSLGTSTQYF.

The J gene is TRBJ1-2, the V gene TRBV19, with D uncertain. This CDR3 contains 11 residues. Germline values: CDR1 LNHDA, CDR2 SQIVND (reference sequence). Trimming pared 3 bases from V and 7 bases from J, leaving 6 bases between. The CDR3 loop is CASSIGPGYTF. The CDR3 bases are TGTGCCAGTAGTATCGGTCCTGGCTACACCTTC.

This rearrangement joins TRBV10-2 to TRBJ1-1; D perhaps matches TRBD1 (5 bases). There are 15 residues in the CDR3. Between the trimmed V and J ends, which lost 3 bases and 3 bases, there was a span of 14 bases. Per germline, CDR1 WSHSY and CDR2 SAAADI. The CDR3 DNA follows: TGCGCCAGCAGTGATTCTCAGGGCTGGGACACTGAAGCTTTCTTT. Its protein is CASSDSQGWDTEAFF.

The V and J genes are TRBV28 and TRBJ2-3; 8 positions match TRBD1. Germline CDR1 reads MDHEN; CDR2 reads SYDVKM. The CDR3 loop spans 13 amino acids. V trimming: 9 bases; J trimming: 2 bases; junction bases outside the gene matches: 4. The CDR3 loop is CASWDRLTDTQYF. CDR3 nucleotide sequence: TGTGCCAGTTGGGACAGGCTCACAGATACGCAGTATTTT.

CDR3 loop: CASSLDQGANTEAFF. CDR3 nucleotides: TGTGCCAGCAGCTTAGATCAGGGGGCGAACACTGAAGCTTTCTTT. The chain recombines TRBV13 with TRBJ1-1; 8 bases are a match to TRBD1. CDR1 and CDR2 (germline): PRHDT, FYEKMQ (reference sequence). V was pared by 1 base and J by 1 base, with 2 bases of the junction left unmatched. The CDR3 loop spans 15 amino acids.

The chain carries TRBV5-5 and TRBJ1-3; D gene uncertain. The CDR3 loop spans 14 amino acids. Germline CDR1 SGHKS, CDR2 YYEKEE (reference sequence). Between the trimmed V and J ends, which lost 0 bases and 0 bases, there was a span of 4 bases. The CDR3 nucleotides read TGTGCCAGCAGCTTGGGGGCCTCTGGAAACACCATATATTTT. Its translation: CASSLGASGNTIYF.